This T cell receptor (beta chain) was observed in a study of early T cells in non-severe SARS-CoV-2 infection. TCRdb re-analysed the 5' RACE reads in MiXCR, keeping a single row per CDR3 protein. Of more than 90,000 distinct CDR3 sequences listed, approximately 10% are singletons. The germline V and J ends were trimmed by 2 bases and 3 bases, with 13 bases remaining between them. Germline V gene data show CDR1 as SGHNT and CDR2 as YYREEE (reference sequence). The CDR3 consists of 15 residues. Source material: whole blood. This clonotype was obtained from an adult who was a healthcare worker with PCR-confirmed SARS-CoV-2 infection or an uninfected control (not recorded which). J is TRBJ2-3 and V is TRBV5-4, with D uncertain. The CDR3 sequence: CASSFKIGPTDTQYF. In nucleotides, the CDR3 is TGTGCCAGCAGCTTTAAGATTGGACCTACAGATACGCAGTATTTT.